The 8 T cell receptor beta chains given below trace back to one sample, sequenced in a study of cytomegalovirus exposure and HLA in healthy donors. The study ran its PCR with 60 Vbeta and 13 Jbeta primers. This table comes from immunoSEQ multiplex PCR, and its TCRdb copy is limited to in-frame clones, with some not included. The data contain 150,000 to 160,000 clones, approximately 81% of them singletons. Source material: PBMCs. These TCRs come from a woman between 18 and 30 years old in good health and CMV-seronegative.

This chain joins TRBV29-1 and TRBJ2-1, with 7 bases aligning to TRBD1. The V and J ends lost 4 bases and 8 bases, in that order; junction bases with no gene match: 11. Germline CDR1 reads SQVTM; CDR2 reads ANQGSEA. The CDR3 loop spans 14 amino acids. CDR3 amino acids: CSVVNRGPWDEQFF. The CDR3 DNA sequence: TGCAGCGTTGTAAACAGGGGACCCTGGGATGAGCAGTTCTTC.

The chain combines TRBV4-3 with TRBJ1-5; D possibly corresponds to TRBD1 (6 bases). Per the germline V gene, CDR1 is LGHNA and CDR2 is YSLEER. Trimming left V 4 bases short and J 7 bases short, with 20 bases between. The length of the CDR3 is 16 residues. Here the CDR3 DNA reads TGCGCCAGCAGCCCCCCGGGGGGCCCAATCTGGCAGCCCCAGCATTTT. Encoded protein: CASSPPGGPIWQPQHF.

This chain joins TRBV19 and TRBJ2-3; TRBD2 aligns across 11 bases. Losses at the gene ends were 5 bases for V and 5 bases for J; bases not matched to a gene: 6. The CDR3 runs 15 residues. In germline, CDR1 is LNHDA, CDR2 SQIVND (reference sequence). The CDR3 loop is CASSVPGLAEDTQYF. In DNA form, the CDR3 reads TGTGCCAGTAGTGTACCGGGACTAGCGGAAGATACGCAGTATTTT.

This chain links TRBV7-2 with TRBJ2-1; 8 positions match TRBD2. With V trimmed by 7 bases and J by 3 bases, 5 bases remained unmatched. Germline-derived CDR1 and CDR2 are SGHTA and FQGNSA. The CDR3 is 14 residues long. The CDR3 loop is CASNGRGDYNEQFF. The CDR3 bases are TGTGCCAGCAACGGGCGGGGGGACTACAATGAGCAGTTCTTC.

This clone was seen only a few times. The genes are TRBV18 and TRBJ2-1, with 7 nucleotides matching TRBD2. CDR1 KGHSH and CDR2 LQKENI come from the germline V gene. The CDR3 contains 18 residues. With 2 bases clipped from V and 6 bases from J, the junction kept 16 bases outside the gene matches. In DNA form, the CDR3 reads TGTGCCAGCTCACCAAACGGGAGGCCTATCTCGGACGGCAATGAGCAGTTCTTC. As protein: CASSPNGRPISDGNEQFF.

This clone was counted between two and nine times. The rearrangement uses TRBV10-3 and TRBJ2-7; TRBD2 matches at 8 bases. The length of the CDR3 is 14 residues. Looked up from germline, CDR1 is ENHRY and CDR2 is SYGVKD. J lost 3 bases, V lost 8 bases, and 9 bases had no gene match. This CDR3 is CAIRPRGGLYEQYF. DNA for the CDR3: TGTGCCATCCGCCCTCGCGGGGGGCTCTACGAGCAGTACTTC.

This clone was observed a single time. CDR3 sequence reads: CASSLGTSGREETQYF. The CDR3 nucleotides read TGTGCCAGCAGTTTAGGTACTAGCGGGAGGGAAGAGACCCAGTACTTC. The chain links TRBV28 to TRBJ2-5, with 13 nucleotides matching TRBD2. The CDR3 has 16 residues. V shed 2 bases, J shed 3 bases, and the junction held 3 bases outside the gene matches. CDR1 is MDHEN and CDR2 is SYDVKM in the germline V gene.

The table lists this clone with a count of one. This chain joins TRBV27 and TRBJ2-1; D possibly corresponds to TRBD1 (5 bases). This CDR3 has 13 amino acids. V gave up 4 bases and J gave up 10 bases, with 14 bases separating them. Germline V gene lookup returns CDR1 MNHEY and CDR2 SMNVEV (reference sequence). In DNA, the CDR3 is TGTGCCAGCAGTTACGGGTCTCAGGGAGAGCAGTTCTTC. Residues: CASSYGSQGEQFF.